A selection of T cell receptor beta chains follows, all from one sample in a study of blood T cell repertoires in COVID-19. Repertoires were generated with immunoSEQ multiplex PCR, while TCRdb's copy carries only in-frame clones and drops some. The sample has roughly 200,000 clones, 87% seen once. Material: peripheral blood. The receptor source for this set is a woman aged 18-29 years who had recovered from COVID-19. The CDR3 runs from the conserved cysteine through the conserved F or W. The order of the fields is J gene, V gene, D gene, CDR3 length, clone size, CDR3 protein, CDR3 DNA. D genes are given only for firm matches. Clone size appears in some rows only: once, few, many, or a class for an expanded clone.

TRBJ2-1,TRBV2,TRBD2,16,.,CASSGTGTSGGNEQFF,TGTGCCAGCAGTGGAACGGGGACTAGCGGGGGCAATGAGCAGTTCTTC
TRBJ2-2,TRBV5-5,.,14,.,CASSAHGETGELFF,TGTGCCAGCAGCGCCCACGGGGAGACCGGGGAGCTGTTTTTT
TRBJ2-7,TRBV6-2/TRBV6-3,.,15,.,CASSFLGPNSYEQYF,TGTGCCAGCAGTTTCTTGGGGCCCAACTCCTACGAGCAGTACTTC
TRBJ2-2,TRBV15,TRBD2,20,.,CATSTPIKTGLAGEAGELFF,TGTGCCACCAGCACCCCAATTAAAACGGGACTAGCGGGAGAAGCCGGGGAGCTGTTTTTT
TRBJ1-1,TRBV7-9,TRBD1,15,few,CASSLVGGSSTEAFF,TGTGCCAGCAGCTTAGTAGGGGGCTCGAGCACTGAAGCTTTCTTT
TRBJ1-1,TRBV6-6,.,15,.,CASSYEGALKWRAFF,TGTGCCAGCAGTTACGAAGGGGCGCTTAAGTGGAGAGCTTTCTTT
TRBJ1-3,TRBV5-1,.,15,.,CASSLAGGPGDTIYF,TGCGCCAGCAGCTTGGCCGGGGGGCCCGGGGACACCATATATTTT
TRBJ2-6,TRBV18,.,14,.,CASSPPGGANVLTF,TGTGCCAGCTCACCCCCAGGTGGGGCCAACGTCCTGACTTTC
TRBJ2-1,TRBV30,TRBD2,17,.,CAWSALPHSGSRNEQFF,TGTGCCTGGAGTGCACTCCCCCATAGCGGGAGCCGAAATGAGCAGTTCTTC
TRBJ1-2,TRBV5-1,TRBD1,15,few,CASSTGQGRDLGYTF,TGCGCCAGCAGCACCGGACAGGGACGTGATTTGGGCTACACCTTC
TRBJ2-2,TRBV7-7,TRBD2,15,.,CASSSSSGSGGELFF,TGTGCCAGCAGCTCTAGTAGCGGGAGTGGCGGGGAGCTGTTTTTT
TRBJ2-7,TRBV7-9,TRBD2,14,.,CASSFSSGPGEQYF,TGTGCCAGCAGCTTCTCTAGCGGTCCGGGAGAGCAGTACTTC
TRBJ2-4,TRBV4-1,TRBD2,17,.,CASSRGLAGPLQNIQYF,TGCGCCAGCAGCCGAGGACTAGCGGGCCCCCTTCAAAACATTCAGTACTTC
TRBJ2-1,TRBV9,TRBD1,13,.,CASSSYRGNEQFF,TGTGCCAGCAGCTCATACAGGGGAAATGAGCAGTTCTTC
TRBJ2-1,TRBV19,.,14,.,CASTRGLSYNEQFF,TGTGCCAGTACGAGAGGGTTATCCTACAATGAGCAGTTCTTC
TRBJ2-7,TRBV5-1,TRBD2,15,.,CASSTSSGSRYEQYF,TGCGCCAGCAGTACGTCTAGCGGGAGTAGGTACGAGCAGTACTTC
TRBJ1-2,TRBV6-5,.,15,.,CASSPPDSSAYGYTF,TGTGCCAGCAGTCCACCGGACTCCTCCGCCTATGGCTACACCTTC
TRBJ2-5,TRBV11-2,TRBD1,14,.,CASSLQGGQETQYF,TGTGCCAGCAGCCTACAGGGGGGCCAAGAGACCCAGTACTTC
TRBJ2-2,TRBV7-2,TRBD2,17,once,CASTFAAGGRNTGELFF,TGTGCCAGCACCTTCGCGGCGGGGGGCAGGAACACCGGGGAGCTGTTTTTT
TRBJ2-1,TRBV9,TRBD1,15,few,CASSGGTGAGNEQFF,TGTGCCAGCAGCGGGGGGACAGGGGCGGGCAATGAGCAGTTCTTC
TRBJ2-1,TRBV6-2/TRBV6-3,.,13,.,CASSRGLYNEQFF,TGTGCCAGCAGTAGAGGACTTTACAATGAGCAGTTCTTC
TRBJ1-2,TRBV4-1,.,15,.,CASSQGPQGGIGYTF,TGCGCCAGCAGCCAAGGCCCCCAGGGAGGAATTGGCTACACCTTC
TRBJ2-2,TRBV13,.,14,.,CASSPGTTTGELFF,TGTGCCAGCAGCCCAGGGACAACCACCGGGGAGCTGTTTTTT
TRBJ1-1,TRBV5-6,TRBD1,14,once,CASSFGTGNTEAFF,TGTGCCAGCAGTTTCGGGACAGGGAACACTGAAGCTTTCTTT
TRBJ2-7,TRBV3-1/TRBV3-2,TRBD1,15,.,CASSLVGQGFHEQYF,TGTGCCAGCAGCCTCGTGGGACAGGGGTTCCACGAGCAGTACTTC
TRBJ1-5,TRBV7-2,.,14,.,CASSLFGQGQPQHF,TGTGCCAGCAGCTTATTCGGTCAGGGCCAGCCCCAGCATTTT
TRBJ1-6,TRBV6-4,TRBD1,18,.,CASSLQGERLSYNSPLHF,TGTGCCAGCAGCCTACAGGGGGAAAGGTTGTCCTATAATTCACCCCTCCACTTT
TRBJ2-7,TRBV5-1,.,13,.,CASSLGHSYEQYF,TGCGCCAGCAGCTTGGGGCACTCCTACGAGCAGTACTTC
TRBJ1-6,TRBV19,.,15,.,CASSTTGTQNSPLHF,TGTGCCAGTAGTACCACCGGGACACAAAATTCACCCCTCCACTTT
TRBJ2-3,TRBV11-2,.,15,.,CASSLDRGGTDTQYF,TGTGCCAGCAGCTTAGACAGGGGCGGCACAGATACGCAGTATTTT
TRBJ2-3,TRBV5-4,TRBD1,15,.,CASSLPGQDADTQYF,TGTGCCAGCAGCTTGCCGGGACAGGATGCAGATACGCAGTATTTT
TRBJ2-7,TRBV25-1,TRBD1,17,.,CASSESLHRQGIYEQYF,TGTGCCAGCAGTGAATCCCTCCATAGACAGGGAATCTACGAGCAGTACTTC
TRBJ2-5,TRBV27,.,16,.,CASSPGTGDRAETQYF,TGTGCCAGCAGTCCTGGGACGGGGGACCGAGCGGAGACCCAGTACTTC
TRBJ2-6,TRBV9,.,15,few,CASSVKGAGANVLTF,TGTGCCAGCAGCGTAAAGGGGGCTGGGGCCAACGTCCTGACTTTC
TRBJ2-3,TRBV27,TRBD2,15,.,CASSSGAGGPDTQYF,TGTGCCAGCAGTAGCGGAGCGGGAGGGCCAGATACGCAGTATTTT
TRBJ1-1,TRBV5-6,TRBD1,18,.,CASSLNIRQGAMNTEAFF,TGTGCCAGCAGCTTGAATATCCGACAGGGGGCAATGAACACTGAAGCTTTCTTT
TRBJ2-5,TRBV7-3,.,14,.,CASSLSGYQETQYF,TGTGCCAGCAGCTTGTCCGGGTACCAAGAGACCCAGTACTTC
TRBJ2-7,TRBV14,.,14,few,CASSQLQPPVEQYF,TGTGCCAGCAGCCAATTACAGCCCCCCGTCGAGCAGTACTTC
TRBJ2-7,TRBV6-5,.,15,.,CASSLPGTSSYEQYF,TGTGCCAGCAGCCTTCCGGGGACTTCGAGCTACGAGCAGTACTTC
TRBJ2-5,TRBV4-3,TRBD2,16,once,CASSQDTAGPTPQLYF,TGCGCCAGCAGCCAAGATACAGCGGGACCGACTCCCCAGTTGTACTTC
TRBJ1-2,TRBV7-9,TRBD1,14,.,CASSLQGQGYGYTF,TGTGCCAGCAGCTTACAAGGACAGGGTTATGGCTACACCTTC
TRBJ1-1,TRBV29-1,TRBD1,13,once,CSVLRQGNTEAFF,TGCAGCGTCCTAAGACAGGGGAACACTGAAGCTTTCTTT
TRBJ2-3,TRBV11-3,TRBD2,16,.,CASSLGTSGGIDTQYF,TGTGCCAGCAGCTTAGGGACTAGCGGAGGGATAGATACGCAGTATTTT
TRBJ2-3,TRBV7-9,TRBD2,15,.,CASSSSGSGTDTQYF,TGTGCCAGCAGCTCTAGCGGGAGTGGCACAGATACGCAGTATTTT
TRBJ2-7,TRBV7-8,TRBD2,18,.,CASSRPRGGQVRSYEQYF,TGTGCCAGCAGCCGACCCCGGGGGGGTCAAGTCCGCTCCTACGAGCAGTACTTC
TRBJ1-5,TRBV28,.,17,.,CASSPLTERRWNQPQHF,TGTGCCAGCAGCCCCCTGACGGAGCGAAGGTGGAATCAGCCCCAGCATTTT
TRBJ2-1,TRBV7-6,.,12,few,CASSLRYNEQFF,TGTGCCAGCAGCTTGCGGTACAATGAGCAGTTCTTC
TRBJ2-7,TRBV5-6,TRBD1,14,.,CASSLGYRGHEQYF,TGTGCCAGCAGCTTGGGTTACAGGGGGCACGAGCAGTACTTC
TRBJ2-5,TRBV9,TRBD2,15,.,CASSVVAGDQETQYF,TGTGCCAGCAGCGTAGTAGCGGGAGACCAAGAGACCCAGTACTTC
TRBJ1-2,TRBV3-1/TRBV3-2,.,20,few,CASSQEYQDLSPRGNYGYTF,TGTGCCAGCAGCCAAGAATATCAGGACCTCTCCCCCCGGGGAAACTATGGCTACACCTTC
TRBJ1-1,TRBV11-3,TRBD1,13,.,CASSFTGGTEAFF,TGTGCCAGCAGCTTTACAGGGGGCACTGAAGCTTTCTTT
TRBJ2-7,TRBV25-1,.,13,.,CASSEDWNRAQYF,TGTGCCAGCAGTGAAGATTGGAACAGAGCACAGTACTTC
TRBJ1-3,TRBV19,.,15,.,CASVWGGQGGHTIYF,TGTGCCAGTGTCTGGGGTGGTCAGGGAGGTCACACCATATATTTT
TRBJ1-2,TRBV29-1,.,13,.,CSVDGQSGYGYTF,TGCAGCGTGGACGGACAATCGGGCTATGGCTACACCTTC